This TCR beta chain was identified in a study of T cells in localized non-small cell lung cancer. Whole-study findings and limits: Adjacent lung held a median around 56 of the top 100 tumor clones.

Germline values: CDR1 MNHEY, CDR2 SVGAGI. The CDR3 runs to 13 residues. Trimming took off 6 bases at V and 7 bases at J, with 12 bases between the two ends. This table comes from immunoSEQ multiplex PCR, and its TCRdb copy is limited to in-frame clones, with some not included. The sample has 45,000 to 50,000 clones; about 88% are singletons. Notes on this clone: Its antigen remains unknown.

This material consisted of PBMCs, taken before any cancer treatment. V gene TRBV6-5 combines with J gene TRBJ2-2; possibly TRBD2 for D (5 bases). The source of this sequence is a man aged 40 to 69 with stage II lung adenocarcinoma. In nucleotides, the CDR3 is TGTGCCAGCAGCCTAAGAGAGGGCGGGGAGCTGTTTTTT. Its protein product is CASSLREGGELFF.